This TCR beta chain was captured by sequencing in a study of cytomegalovirus exposure and HLA in healthy donors. Whole-study findings and limits: An analysis was carried out at a later point. It showed that HLA-associated TCR beta chains were more clonally expanded than equally common non-associated chains. Among immune exposure information, only CMV serostatus was available. Several V segments, TRBV6-2 and TRBV6-3 among them, could not be told apart and were dropped.

As concerns this clone: Its antigen is undetermined.

The PCR was carried out with 60 Vbeta primers and 13 Jbeta primers. Measured with immunoSEQ multiplex PCR; TCRdb has only the in-frame clones, and not every one. The table shows approximately 280,000 clones, with 70% to 90% occurring only once. CDR3 size: 14 residues. Trimming at V came to 3 bases and at J to 5 bases, leaving 7 bases not matched to a gene. Germline CDR1 GTSNPN, CDR2 SVGIG (reference sequence). The TCR sequence derives from a woman aged 18-35 years in good health and CMV-seronegative. The V and J genes are TRBV30 and TRBJ2-3, with 8 bases lining up with TRBD1. Sequencing was performed on PBMCs. The CDR3 DNA reads as TGTGCCTGGAGGGTCAGGGGGCAGGAAGATACGCAGTATTTT. As protein: CAWRVRGQEDTQYF.